This is a list of T cell receptor beta chains from one sample in a study of T cell clonotyping in hematopoietic cell transplantation. TCRdb's copy holds only in-frame clones and misses some; the assay was immunoSEQ multiplex PCR. The table shows 70,000 or so clones, with about 94% occurring only once. The sequencing sample was made of peripheral blood mononuclear cells. All receptors derive from a man aged 45-65 years in good health. Some clones in this sample may be carry-over from other donors' samples. Both conserved end residues are part of each CDR3. Fields, in order: clone size, V gene, CDR3 length, J gene, D gene, CDR3 DNA, CDR3 protein. The D gene is left open where the match is weak. Only some rows state a clone size, as once, few, many or a class for expanded clones.

NA,TRBV7-9,16,TRBJ2-2,NA,TGTGCCAGCAGCTTAGCGAGCGGAGTTACGGCGAGGGAGCTGTTTTTT,CASSLASGVTARELFF
NA,TRBV20-1,11,TRBJ2-7,NA,TGCAGTGCTACTCAGGGGAACGAGCAGTACTTC,CSATQGNEQYF
NA,TRBV19,15,TRBJ2-7,TRBD1,TGTGCCAGTAGTGGTCCGGGACAGGGGACTCACGAGCAGTACTTC,CASSGPGQGTHEQYF
NA,TRBV6-5,13,TRBJ2-5,NA,TGTGCCAGCAGGACAGGACTCAGGGAGACCCAGTACTTC,CASRTGLRETQYF
NA,TRBV5-1,14,TRBJ2-7,NA,TGCGCCAGCAGCTTGGAAGGCGGATTCTACGAGCAGTACTTC,CASSLEGGFYEQYF
NA,TRBV28,15,TRBJ2-7,NA,TGTGCCAGCAGCCGAAACAGTGGTGGGTCTTCCGAGCAGTACTTC,CASSRNSGGSSEQYF
NA,TRBV25-1,12,TRBJ1-2,TRBD1,TGTGCCAGCAGGACAGGGGTGGGAGGCTACACCTTC,CASRTGVGGYTF
few,TRBV4-3,16,TRBJ2-7,NA,TGCGCCAGCAGCCAACAGGCAGTACAGGGCTCCTACGAGCAGTACTTC,CASSQQAVQGSYEQYF
NA,TRBV27,14,TRBJ2-1,NA,TGTGCCAGCACCCCGGTACAGGGCGGCAATGAGCAGTTCTTC,CASTPVQGGNEQFF
NA,TRBV2,14,TRBJ2-2,TRBD1,TGTGCCAGCCTAAGACAGGGGGCGCGCGGGGAGCTGTTTTTT,CASLRQGARGELFF
NA,TRBV5-4,15,TRBJ2-2,NA,TGTGCCAGCAGCTTGGGGAAACAAGTCACCGGGGAGCTGTTTTTT,CASSLGKQVTGELFF
few,TRBV5-6,15,TRBJ1-2,NA,TGTGCCAGCAGCTTTTCTCAGGGATGGGGCTATGGCTACACCTTC,CASSFSQGWGYGYTF
NA,TRBV11-2,16,TRBJ2-1,NA,TGTGCCAGCATCCTGATCGGACCGAGGAACTACAATGAGCAGTTCTTC,CASILIGPRNYNEQFF
NA,TRBV29-1,12,TRBJ2-7,NA,TGCAGCGTTGTTAGGGGAACCTACGAGCAGTACTTC,CSVVRGTYEQYF
NA,TRBV4-1,14,TRBJ1-4,TRBD1,TGCGCCAGCAGGCGGACAGGAGCTAATGAAAAACTGTTTTTT,CASRRTGANEKLFF
NA,TRBV6-1,15,TRBJ1-5,TRBD1,TGTGCCAGCCGGGACAGGGGTCTAAGCAATCAGCCCCAGCATTTT,CASRDRGLSNQPQHF
NA,TRBV10-3,17,TRBJ2-2,TRBD2,TGTGCCATCAGTGAGTCCAAGGCTAGCGGGCCGACCGGGGAGCTGTTTTTT,CAISESKASGPTGELFF
NA,TRBV4-3,15,TRBJ1-4,NA,TGCGCCAGCAGCCAAGAAAGCTGGGTAATGAAAGGACTGTTTTTT,CASSQESWVMKGLFF
NA,TRBV28,16,TRBJ1-3,NA,TGTGCCAGCAGCCCTAACAGGATTTCCTCTGGAAACACCATATATTTT,CASSPNRISSGNTIYF
NA,TRBV19,15,TRBJ1-2,TRBD1,TGTGCCAGTAGATCACCCCGGGACAGATCCTATGGCTACACCTTC,CASRSPRDRSYGYTF
NA,TRBV28,14,TRBJ2-7,NA,TGTGCCAGCAGTTTATCCATAAACTCCTACGAGCAGTACTTC,CASSLSINSYEQYF
NA,TRBV2,13,TRBJ2-7,TRBD1,TGTGCCGGATCCGGGACAGGGTCGTACGAGCAGTACTTC,CAGSGTGSYEQYF
NA,TRBV5-6,16,TRBJ1-5,NA,TGTGCCAGCAGTCGTCAGGGGAGCGCAGGCAATCAGCCCCAGCATTTT,CASSRQGSAGNQPQHF
NA,TRBV6-5,15,TRBJ2-7,TRBD2,TGTGCCAGCAGAACGAGGGGGACTAGCTACTACGAGCAGTACTTC,CASRTRGTSYYEQYF
once,TRBV27,16,TRBJ2-4,NA,TGTGCCAGCAGTTTATTGTCCGGGTTGGCCAAAAACATTCAGTACTTC,CASSLLSGLAKNIQYF
NA,TRBV9,17,TRBJ2-1,TRBD2,TGTGCCAGCAGTTCCGGGACTAGCGGGAGAGTGTACAATGAGCAGTTCTTC,CASSSGTSGRVYNEQFF
NA,TRBV14,16,TRBJ1-6,TRBD1,TGTGCCAGCAGCATACGGACAGGCGGAGGTAATTCACCCCTCCACTTT,CASSIRTGGGNSPLHF
NA,TRBV7-9,17,TRBJ2-1,TRBD1,TGTGCCAGCAGCTCACGGACAGGGATCGAGGGATACAATGAGCAGTTCTTC,CASSSRTGIEGYNEQFF
NA,TRBV7-8,15,TRBJ2-7,NA,TGTGCCAGCAGCTTAAGGCGGTGGAGCTCCTACGAGCAGTACTTC,CASSLRRWSSYEQYF
NA,TRBV7-2,15,TRBJ1-5,NA,TGTGCCAGCAGCTTAGAGCCCTACAGGGTTCAGCCCCAGCATTTT,CASSLEPYRVQPQHF
NA,TRBV7-3,15,TRBJ2-7,TRBD1,TGTGCCAGCAGCTTAACGGGACAGGGACACTACGAGCAGTACTTC,CASSLTGQGHYEQYF
NA,TRBV27,18,TRBJ1-1,TRBD1,TGTGCCAGCCGCGCATCCCCGGTCCAGGGGGCGGCGGACACTGAAGCTTTCTTT,CASRASPVQGAADTEAFF
NA,TRBV28,12,TRBJ2-7,NA,TGTGCCAGCAAGTTTGGGAACGAGGAGCAGTACTTC,CASKFGNEEQYF
once,TRBV7-2,13,TRBJ1-4,NA,TGTGCCAGCAGCTTAGCCAAAGATGAAAAACTGTTTTTT,CASSLAKDEKLFF
NA,TRBV19,13,TRBJ1-1,NA,TGTGCCAGTAGTATAGACGGGTCCTCGGAAGCTTTCTTT,CASSIDGSSEAFF
NA,TRBV5-6,14,TRBJ1-6,NA,TGTGCCAGCAGCTTGAAGGCCGTGGTCTCACCCCTCCACTTT,CASSLKAVVSPLHF